This TCR beta chain is from a study of shared clonotypes between healthy human individuals. Study findings and constraints: About 5% of naive CD4 clonotypes were shared across several donors. Sorted-subset samples were not fully sequenced, rarefaction indicated.

Across several immunoSEQ plates, the genomic DNA of each subset was split evenly. Assay: immunoSEQ multiplex PCR; the TCRdb copy retains only in-frame clones and omits some. In the table there are around 2.1 million clones, approximately 96% of which are singletons. About this clone itself: Its target is not known.

Germline V gives CDR1 SGHDT, CDR2 YYEEEE. Trimming left V 2 bases short and J 2 bases short, with 14 bases between. The CDR3 totals 15 residues. The receptor's source is a man aged 18 to 35 in good health. The J gene is TRBJ2-7, the V gene TRBV5-6; perhaps D is TRBD1 or TRBD2 (5 bases each). What was sequenced was naive CD4+ T cells sorted from blood. Sample subset: CD45RA+ positively selected. CDR3 DNA sequence: TGTGCCAGCAGCTTAGGGTCACGGGGCACCTACGAGCAGTACTTC. Translation: CASSLGSRGTYEQYF. Variable domain in full (rest from reference TRBV5-6 and TRBJ2-7): DAGVTQSPTHLIKTRGQQVTLRCSPKSGHDTVSWYQQALGQGPQFIFQYYEEEERQRGNFPDRFSGHQFPNYSSELNVNALLLGDSALYLCASSLGSRGTYEQYFGPGTRLTVT.